This TCR beta chain was sequenced in a study of T cell responses to AZD1222 COVID-19 vaccine (dated by TCRdb to about 2021). A note on the overall study: TCR sequencing covered roughly 230 trial participants: around 210 given two doses of AZD1222 and 26 given two doses of MenACWY control vaccine. Trial participants were enrolled by age into 18-55, 56-69 and 70-plus year subgroups, with 148, 28 and 57 TCR-sequenced participants respectively.

The paper as a whole reports these results and caveats: Conclusions about previously exposed vaccinees are limited because only six or seven AZD1222 recipients were SARS-CoV-2 seropositive at baseline. After two AZD1222 doses, spike-specific TCR breadth and depth were significantly higher than at day 0 and than in MenACWY recipients. Epitopes outside the regions mutated in the B.1.351 and B.1.1.7 variants were reportedly recognized by nearly half of the unique spike-specific TCRs. Because no samples from the day 14 peak response were available, repertoires could be characterized only after the peak T cell response. In the small 56-69-year group, the increase in depth fell short of significance, most likely because of low power. Participants were mostly white British and included more females than males, and it was suggested by the authors that clonal diversity may have been underestimated. The vaccine-associated CD4 TCRs covered the entire spike protein, and the dominant responses fell in regions 160-218 and 743-854.

The CDR3 regions of human TCRbeta chains were analyzed by immunosequencing. From the authors' description of their analysis: Repertoire TCRs were checked for matches against a reference library of SARS-CoV-2-specific TCRs that had been generated using the MIRA antigen-specificity platform. Breadth was defined as the fraction of unique TCRs that were SARS-CoV-2-associated, and depth was defined as the fraction of total T cells that were SARS-CoV-2-associated. Using the MIRA data, each spike-specific TCR was mapped to the spike region that the TCR reacts to and placed in a CD4 or CD8 class. Log10-transformed breadth and depth values were compared by one-way ANOVA with Sidak's multiple comparisons tests. Entries here come from immuneACCESS through TCRdb and include only in-frame sequences with V and J called. Some clones fail to appear in such tables; in the studies checked, an unresolved V gene covers under half of the shortfall, and the cause of the remainder is unknown. V and J calls and clone size are given by that table; D and trimming were obtained from the DNA. For this sample the table gives about 85,000 clones, of which approximately 90% were detected only once. In total, the top ten clones hold 8% of the sample.

Inclusive of the bounding cysteine and phenylalanine, the CDR3 is 14 residues long. The retained sequence is limited to the CDR3, 42 bases, with the frame set at the first base. V is shortened by 8 bases, J by 3 bases, and the region joining them spans 14 bases. The germline V gene specifies SGHDN as CDR1 and FVKESK as CDR2. This specimen's time point label, per the study, means: about 28 days (+/-7) after the second vaccine dose. Because spike-specific TCR depth and breadth did not differ between the two schedules, AZD1222 recipients who got a second dose at roughly 4 weeks were pooled with those who got a second dose at roughly 12 weeks. Vaccinee samples were obtained from the UK trials COV001 and COV002, which included a single-blind randomized controlled phase 2/3 trial of AZD1222 (ChAdOx1 nCoV-19) in healthy adults. For TCRbeta chain sequencing, PBMC samples were collected from trial participants at day 0 and at day 28 after the second dose.

On this clone itself: The antigen this receptor binds is unknown. Per-base qualities were not stored, and no clone one base away is much larger.

The sequence is built from TRBV14 and TRBJ2-1; perhaps TRBD1 is the D gene, with 5 bases matching. This receptor was identified in an adult who received the AZD1222 COVID-19 vaccine. Here the sequenced sample was peripheral blood, taken 28 days after the second AZD1222 dose. CDR3 loop: CASGDYDSYNEQFF. The base sequence is TGTGCCAGCGGAGATTATGACAGCTACAATGAGCAGTTCTTC. With the portions outside the CDR3 filled from the reference TRBV14 and TRBJ2-1 genes, the complete variable region becomes EAGVTQFPSHSVIEKGQTVTLRCDPISGHDNLYWYRRVMGKEIKFLLHFVKESKQDESGMPNNRFLAERTGGTYSTLKVQPAELEDSGVYFCASGDYDSYNEQFFGPGTRLTVL.